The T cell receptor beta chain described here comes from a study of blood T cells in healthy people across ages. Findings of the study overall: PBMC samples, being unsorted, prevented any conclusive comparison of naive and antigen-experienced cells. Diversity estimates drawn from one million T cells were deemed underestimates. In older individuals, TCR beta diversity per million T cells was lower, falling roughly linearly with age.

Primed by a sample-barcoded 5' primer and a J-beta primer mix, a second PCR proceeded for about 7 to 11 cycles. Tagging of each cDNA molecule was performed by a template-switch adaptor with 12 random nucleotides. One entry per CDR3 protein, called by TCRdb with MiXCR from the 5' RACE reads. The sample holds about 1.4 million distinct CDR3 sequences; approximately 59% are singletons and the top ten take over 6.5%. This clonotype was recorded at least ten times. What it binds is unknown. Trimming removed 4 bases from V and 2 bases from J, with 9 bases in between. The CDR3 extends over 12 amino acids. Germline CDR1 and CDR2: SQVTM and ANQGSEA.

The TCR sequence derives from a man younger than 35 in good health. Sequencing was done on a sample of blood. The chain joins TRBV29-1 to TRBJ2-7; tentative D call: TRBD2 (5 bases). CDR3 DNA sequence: TGCAGCGTTGGCGAGGGAACCTACGAGCAGTACTTC. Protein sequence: CSVGEGTYEQYF.